This passage covers 32 T cell receptor beta chains from one sample sequenced in a study of shared clonotypes between healthy human individuals. CD8 cells regarded as naive lacked CD45RO, were positively chosen for CCR7, and omitted terminally differentiated effector memory CD45RA+ cells. TCRdb's table, derived via immunoSEQ multiplex PCR, lists solely in-frame clones and lacks some. The sample gives millions of clones, about 93% of which show up once; more than 1.5% is in the top ten. Sequencing was carried out using naive CD8+ T cells from PBMCs. The receptors were gathered from a man between 18 and 35 years old in good health. Some clones in this sample may be carry-over from other donors' samples.

Remarks on this clone: At the DNA level, this CDR3 is encoded by other sequences in the same sample as well. This rearrangement joins TRBV27 to TRBJ1-2, with D uncertain. CDR3 length: 12 residues. With 8 bases removed from V and 2 bases from J, the gap between germline ends came to 9 bases. Germline loops: CDR1 MNHEY, CDR2 SMNVEV (reference sequence). The CDR3 sequence: CASRGGNYGYTF. In DNA, the CDR3 is TGTGCCAGCCGGGGTGGGAACTATGGCTACACCTTC.

This sequence joins TRBV10-1 and TRBJ2-5; D is tentatively TRBD1 or TRBD2 (5 bases each). This CDR3 has 13 amino acids. Germline V gene lookup returns CDR1 WNHNN and CDR2 SYGVQD (reference sequence). The V end lost 8 bases, the J end lost 7 bases, and 17 bases lay between the germline ends. CDR3 bases: TGCGCCAGCGGTAAGGGCCGGGGCGGGACCCAGTACTTC. Its translation is CASGKGRGGTQYF.

V gene TRBV27 combines with J gene TRBJ2-7; perhaps TRBD2 as D (6 bases). V lost 6 bases and J 3 bases, leaving 18 bases between the germline ends. The CDR3 is 15 residues long. Germline V lookup: CDR1 MNHEY, CDR2 SMNVEV (reference sequence). The CDR3 DNA sequence: TGTGCCAGCAGCATTAGCGGAGCCGGATACTACGAGCAGTACTTC. It translates to CASSISGAGYYEQYF.

The rearrangement uses TRBV28 and TRBJ2-1, with 7 positions matching TRBD2. Germline-derived CDR1 and CDR2 are MDHEN and SYDVKM. V lost 5 bases, J lost 9 bases, and 13 bases stayed unmatched. CDR3 length: 15 amino acids. CDR3 sequence: CASSKVGTMRGEQFF. The CDR3, as DNA: TGTGCCAGCAGTAAAGTCGGGACTATGAGAGGTGAGCAGTTCTTC.

The chain joins TRBV11-2 to TRBJ2-1; D might be TRBD1 (5 bases). V lost 1 base to trimming and J lost 2 bases, with 15 bases between them. CDR3 length: 17 residues. Germline loops: CDR1 SGHAT, CDR2 FQNNGV. CDR3 DNA sequence: TGTGCCAGCAGCTTAGCCGCTAGGGGCAGGCCCTACAATGAGCAGTTCTTC. Translating it yields CASSLAARGRPYNEQFF.

The gene calls are TRBV19 and TRBJ2-2; D uncertain. Per germline, CDR1 LNHDA and CDR2 SQIVND (reference sequence). The CDR3 is 13 amino acids. V lost 1 base, J lost 8 bases, and 8 bases lay in between. The CDR3: CASSIVRVGELFF. CDR3 bases: TGTGCCAGTAGTATAGTTCGCGTGGGGGAGCTGTTTTTT.

The V and J genes are TRBV7-9 and TRBJ1-1; D remains unclear. Germline loops: CDR1 SEHNR, CDR2 FQNEAQ (reference sequence). The CDR3 loop spans 13 amino acids. The V end was cut by 5 bases, the J end by 10 bases, with 17 bases between. This CDR3 reads CASSPRGSRGAFF. Written as DNA, the CDR3 is TGTGCCAGCAGCCCCCGAGGGTCCCGGGGAGCTTTCTTT.

This clone came up many times. The sample has other DNA sequences that encode this CDR3 too. V is TRBV30 and J is TRBJ1-2; D uncertain. V gave up 0 bases and J gave up 4 bases, with 9 bases separating them. The CDR3 length is 13 residues. Looked up from germline, CDR1 is GTSNPN and CDR2 is SVGIG (reference sequence). This CDR3 is CAWSVVGPYGYTF. In DNA form, the CDR3 reads TGTGCCTGGAGTGTCGTGGGCCCCTATGGCTACACCTTC.

The CDR3 sequence is CAWSVQFRDGARAYEQYF. In DNA form, the CDR3 reads TGTGCCTGGAGTGTACAGTTTAGAGACGGGGCCCGGGCCTACGAGCAGTACTTC. J is TRBJ2-7 and V is TRBV30; D is tentatively TRBD1 or TRBD2 (5 bases each). This CDR3 has 18 residues. V lost 0 bases, J lost 2 bases, and 23 bases lay in between. The V gene's germline CDR1 is GTSNPN and CDR2 SVGIG (reference sequence). The variable domain in full, with the rest retrieved from reference TRBV30 and TRBJ2-7, is SQTIHQWPATLVQPVGSPLSLECTVEGTSNPNLYWYRQAAGRGLQLLFYSVGIGQISSEVPQNLSASRPQDRQFILSSKKLLLSDSGFYLCAWSVQFRDGARAYEQYFGPGTRLTVT.

With regard to this clone: Other nucleotide sequences from this sample produce the same CDR3. The chain joins TRBV27 to TRBJ2-1; tentatively, D is TRBD1 (5 bases). Germline V gene sequence: CDR1 MNHEY, CDR2 SMNVEV (reference sequence). This CDR3 has 13 amino acids. The V gene lost 8 bases and the J gene lost 5 bases, with 13 bases spanning the gap. The CDR3, as DNA: TGTGCCAGCCGTCCTAGGGGAAACAATGAGCAGTTCTTC. It specifies CASRPRGNNEQFF.

The rearrangement uses TRBV14 and TRBJ2-7; maybe TRBD2 (6 bases). The CDR3 is made up of 14 amino acids. V was clipped by 5 bases and J by 3 bases, with 14 bases between them. Germline values: CDR1 SGHDN, CDR2 FVKESK. CDR3 protein: CASSEGLIYYEQYF. The DNA of the CDR3 is TGTGCCAGCAGCGAGGGACTTATCTACTACGAGCAGTACTTC.

CDR3 loop: CASSYIPLGLAGGDNEQFF. CDR3 nucleotide sequence: TGTGCCAGCAGCTATATCCCTCTGGGACTAGCGGGAGGTGACAATGAGCAGTTCTTC. The gene calls are TRBV7-2 and TRBJ2-1, with TRBD2 matching over 15 bases. The V gene end was trimmed by 4 bases and the J gene end by 5 bases; junction bases not matched to a gene: 12. The CDR3 length is 19 residues. Germline V gene sequence: CDR1 SGHTA, CDR2 FQGNSA.

The chain combines TRBV27 with TRBJ1-1; D remains unclear. V was clipped by 5 bases and J by 4 bases, with 20 bases between them. From germline, CDR1 is MNHEY and CDR2 SMNVEV (reference sequence). This CDR3 comprises 16 residues. The CDR3 DNA is TGTGCCAGCAGTCTGCCCTTGAGGGTTCGAACCACTGAAGCTTTCTTT. It is translated as CASSLPLRVRTTEAFF.

This chain joins TRBV4-3 and TRBJ2-3; 8 bases line up with TRBD2. J was trimmed by 0 bases and V by 1 base; bases with no gene match: 6. Germline loops: CDR1 LGHNA, CDR2 YSLEER. The CDR3 totals 17 residues. The CDR3: CASSQGATSDSTDTQYF. In nucleotides, the CDR3 is TGCGCCAGCAGCCAAGGAGCGACTAGCGATAGCACAGATACGCAGTATTTT.

The V gene is TRBV28, the J gene TRBJ2-1; 7 nucleotides align to TRBD1. V lost 5 bases to trimming and J lost 2 bases; unmatched junction nucleotides: 0. The CDR3 consists of 13 residues. Germline CDR1 is MDHEN and CDR2 is SYDVKM. The CDR3 here is CASSTGAYNEQFF. CDR3 nucleotide sequence: TGTGCCAGCAGTACAGGGGCCTACAATGAGCAGTTCTTC.

CDR3 loop: CAWRGTAGDTQYF. The CDR3 DNA reads as TGTGCCTGGAGGGGGACAGCAGGAGATACGCAGTATTTT. The V and J genes are TRBV30 and TRBJ2-3; TRBD1 agrees at 7 bases. J gave up 5 bases and V 3 bases, and 5 bases lay outside the gene matches. The germline gives CDR1 GTSNPN, CDR2 SVGIG (reference sequence). The CDR3 sequence is 13 residues long.

The DNA of the CDR3 is TGTGCCAGCAGCTTAGACAGGGGGTCTCCGGTAAGAGGCTACACCTTC. It translates to CASSLDRGSPVRGYTF. This chain connects TRBV7-9 to TRBJ1-2; 8 positions agree with TRBD1. With 1 base clipped from V and 8 bases from J, the junction kept 12 bases outside the gene matches. In germline, CDR1 is SEHNR, CDR2 FQNEAQ (reference sequence). The CDR3 spans 16 residues.

The chain recombines TRBV27 with TRBJ2-7; TRBD2 aligns across 7 bases. The CDR3 sequence is 15 residues long. After removal of 5 bases from V and 0 bases from J, the junction contained 7 bases not matched to a gene. Germline V CDR1 and CDR2: MNHEY, SMNVEV (reference sequence). The CDR3 protein is CASSPLLARSYEQYF. DNA of the CDR3: TGTGCCAGCAGTCCGTTACTAGCGCGCTCCTACGAGCAGTACTTC.

The V and J genes are TRBV5-1 and TRBJ2-5; 9 bases map to TRBD2. The CDR3 sequence is 13 residues long. V shed 5 bases and J 1 base; nucleotides not matched to a gene: 0. The germline V gene encodes CDR1 SGHRS and CDR2 YFSETQ. The CDR3 loop reads CASSSGGQETQYF. DNA for the CDR3: TGCGCCAGCAGTAGCGGGGGCCAAGAGACCCAGTACTTC.

The chain couples TRBV7-8 to TRBJ2-7; D perhaps matches TRBD2 (5 bases). This CDR3 is 16 amino acids long. Trimming cost V 2 bases and J 0 bases, with 14 bases left between them. CDR1 and CDR2 from the germline V gene are SGHVS and FQNEAQ. Here the CDR3 DNA reads TGTGCCAGCAGCTTAATAGATAGCGCGAGCTCCTACGAGCAGTACTTC. This translates into CASSLIDSASSYEQYF.

This chain connects TRBV29-1 to TRBJ1-1; 7 positions agree with TRBD1. CDR3 size: 13 residues. With V trimmed by 8 bases and J by 8 bases, 14 bases remained unmatched. Germline values: CDR1 SQVTM, CDR2 ANQGSEA. The CDR3 spells CSCTGTDGPEAFF. For the CDR3, the DNA is TGCAGCTGCACCGGGACAGACGGGCCCGAAGCTTTCTTT.

This chain connects TRBV7-9 to TRBJ2-7, with a possible D match to TRBD1 (6 bases). From germline, CDR1 is SEHNR and CDR2 FQNEAQ (reference sequence). The CDR3 contains 17 residues. V shed 5 bases and J shed 0 bases, with 20 bases lying between them. CDR3 sequence: CASSHYDRQVDSYEQYF. CDR3 nucleotides: TGTGCCAGCAGCCACTACGATAGACAGGTTGACTCCTACGAGCAGTACTTC.

V gene TRBV9 combines with J gene TRBJ2-2; D ambiguous. The germline V gene encodes CDR1 SGDLS and CDR2 YYNGEE. The CDR3 spans 16 residues. The V end was cut by 7 bases, the J end by 0 bases, with 16 bases between. The CDR3, as DNA: TGTGCCAGCGGAGCGCGCTCAATCCCGAACACCGGGGAGCTGTTTTTT. It codes for CASGARSIPNTGELFF.

The gene calls are TRBV29-1 and TRBJ1-2, with 7 bases identical to TRBD1. The CDR3 is made up of 14 amino acids. Germline CDR1 reads SQVTM; CDR2 reads ANQGSEA. V trimming: 1 base; J trimming: 4 bases; junction bases outside the gene matches: 6. The CDR3 nucleotides read TGCAGCGTTGAAGCGAGGGGGCCGTTCTATGGCTACACCTTC. This translates into CSVEARGPFYGYTF.

J is TRBJ1-5 and V is TRBV6-5; no firm D call. The ends were cut back, 6 bases at V and 0 bases at J, with 12 bases in the middle. This CDR3 has 15 amino acids. The germline V gene encodes CDR1 MNHEY and CDR2 SVGAGI. CDR3 sequence (DNA): TGTGCCAGCAGACTGGACTGGGTTAGCAATCAGCCCCAGCATTTT. This encodes CASRLDWVSNQPQHF.

This rearrangement joins TRBV28 to TRBJ2-7; 7 bases map to TRBD2. Germline V gene sequence: CDR1 MDHEN, CDR2 SYDVKM. This CDR3 region has 14 residues. V shed 5 bases, J shed 1 base, and the junction held 5 bases outside the gene matches. CDR3 amino acids: CASSQRDGSYEQYF. CDR3 in DNA: TGTGCCAGCAGTCAGCGGGACGGGTCCTACGAGCAGTACTTC.

The V call is TRBV4-2, the J call TRBJ2-7; D is perhaps TRBD2 (6 bases). V was cut by 0 bases and J by 4 bases, with 25 bases left in between. The CDR3 length is 19 residues. Germline V gene lookup returns CDR1 LGHNA and CDR2 YNFKEQ. In nucleotides, the CDR3 is TGTGCCAGCAGCCAAGATCATAGTTTGGTTGTTTACGGGGGATACGAGCAGTACTTC. As protein: CASSQDHSLVVYGGYEQYF.

The chain recombines TRBV2 with TRBJ1-2; 7 bases match TRBD1. CDR1 is SNHLY and CDR2 is FYNNEI in the germline V gene. Trimming cost V 3 bases and J 7 bases; bases outside gene matches: 8. The length of the CDR3 is 14 residues. CDR3 sequence: CASSDVRGDAGYTF. The CDR3 coding sequence is TGTGCCAGCAGTGACGTCAGGGGGGATGCTGGCTACACCTTC. The whole variable domain, remainder taken from reference TRBV2 and TRBJ1-2, is EPEVTQTPSHQVTQMGQEVILRCVPISNHLYFYWYRQILGQKVEFLVSFYNNEISEKSEIFDDQFSVERPDGSNFTLKIRSTKLEDSAMYFCASSDVRGDAGYTFGSGTRLTVV.

The J gene is TRBJ1-1, the V gene TRBV13, with a possible D match to TRBD1 (5 bases). This CDR3 has 15 amino acids. Germline V lookup: CDR1 PRHDT, CDR2 FYEKMQ (reference sequence). The germline V and J ends were trimmed by 10 bases and 4 bases, with 22 bases remaining between them. CDR3 bases: TGTGCCACCGCTTCGCGGGGGGACCTGGGCACTGAAGCTTTCTTT. This sequence encodes CATASRGDLGTEAFF.

The chain is built from TRBV2 and TRBJ2-7; 11 bases match TRBD2. Germline CDR1 SNHLY, CDR2 FYNNEI. V trimming: 8 bases; J trimming: 0 bases; junction bases outside the gene matches: 12. The CDR3 has 17 residues. The CDR3, as DNA: TGTGCCAGCTCAGGAGGGACTAGCGGATTTAGCTCCTACGAGCAGTACTTC. The encoded protein is CASSGGTSGFSSYEQYF.

The genes are TRBV27 and TRBJ1-5, with 10 bases that match TRBD1. This CDR3 region has 16 residues. Germline V gives CDR1 MNHEY, CDR2 SMNVEV (reference sequence). Trimming at V came to 7 bases and at J to 5 bases, leaving 11 bases not matched to a gene. The DNA for the CDR3 is TGTGCCAGCAAGTTTTGTAGGGGACAGGGGCATCAGCCCCAGCATTTT. This gives the protein CASKFCRGQGHQPQHF.

The V call is TRBV4-2, the J call TRBJ2-1; TRBD2 matches 7 bases. This CDR3 spans 18 amino acids. Germline V lookup: CDR1 LGHNA, CDR2 YNFKEQ. Losses at the gene ends were 1 base for V and 8 bases for J; bases not matched to a gene: 17. The CDR3 DNA follows: TGTGCCAGCAGCCAAGTAGGGTTCAGAGGGCGGGAGTTGGATGAGCAGTTCTTC. Amino acid sequence: CASSQVGFRGRELDEQFF.